This T cell receptor beta chain was observed in a study of T cells in Graves' hyperthyroidism and ophthalmopathy. This clonotype was counted between two and nine times. As yet, its antigen is unknown. The CDR3 spans 14 residues. The germline gives CDR1 LNHDA, CDR2 SQIVND (reference sequence). The V end lost 6 bases, the J end lost 0 bases, and 11 bases lay between the germline ends. The study's findings and limits: A median 6.5 months before onset, the model predicted ophthalmopathy. Most thyroid clonotypes that were expanded above 0.001 also turned up in blood.

Uncontrolled infection, other autoimmune disease, pregnancy or lactation excluded patients. Clinical symptoms, serum thyroxine and TRAb, thyroid ultrasound and orbital computed tomography together formed the diagnostic basis. TCR beta CDR3 regions were amplified from RNA. During a first-round RT-PCR of the TCR CDR3, the HTBI primer set was used. From the multiplex PCR reads, TCRdb called clonotypes with MiXCR, one entry per CDR3 protein. The sample yields 550,000 to 600,000 distinct CDR3 sequences, over 15% seen once. The sample comprised blood. This receptor was identified in a woman aged 18-35 years with Graves' hyperthyroidism. V and J are TRBV19 and TRBJ1-1; D is unclear. The CDR3 DNA reads as TGTGCCAGTAGAACCCCGGCCATGAACACTGAAGCTTTCTTT. It yields the protein CASRTPAMNTEAFF.